A single sample is the source of the 28 T cell receptor beta chains below, sequenced in a study of response to subunit inactivated influenza vaccine. TCRdb re-called the RT-PCR reads through MiXCR, storing one row per CDR3 protein. The sample holds about 480,000 distinct CDR3 sequences, 10% to 15% seen once. The source material was PBMCs from blood, sampled around seven weeks after vaccination. Every receptor here comes from a man in his forties or fifties who received an inactivated influenza vaccine.

This clonotype has only a few counts. The rearrangement joins TRBV3-1 to TRBJ2-7, with 8 bases aligning to TRBD2. This CDR3 contains 15 residues. Germline-derived CDR1 and CDR2 are LGHDT and YNNKEL (reference sequence). The J segment lost 3 bases and the V segment lost 1 base, leaving 5 bases of the junction unmatched. The CDR3 region is CASSQVGRGFYEQYF. CDR3 bases: TGTGCCAGCAGCCAAGTCGGGAGGGGATTCTACGAGCAGTACTTC.

This clonotype was recorded many times. The genes are TRBV4-2 and TRBJ2-2; possibly TRBD1 or TRBD2 for D (6 bases each). This CDR3 has 15 residues. Germline V lookup: CDR1 LGHNA, CDR2 YNFKEQ. V lost 8 bases to trimming and J lost 5 bases, with 18 bases between them. CDR3 sequence (DNA): TGTGCCAGCGGTACGGGGGCACCTAGAACCGGGGAGCTGTTTTTT. It yields the protein CASGTGAPRTGELFF.

This clonotype showed up just a few times. The chain joins TRBV7-2 to TRBJ2-5, with D perhaps matching TRBD1 or TRBD2 (7 bases each). The CDR3 contains 14 residues. Per germline, CDR1 SGHTA and CDR2 FQGNSA. V was pared by 5 bases and J by 5 bases, with 15 bases between. CDR3 nucleotides: TGTGCCAGCAGCCCCCACAGGGGAGGGGAGACCCAGTACTTC. As protein: CASSPHRGGETQYF.

This chain connects TRBV20-1 to TRBJ2-5, with a tentative D call TRBD2 (6 bases). V was pared by 1 base and J by 5 bases, with 8 bases between. Germline values: CDR1 DFQATT, CDR2 SNEGSKA (reference sequence). There are 12 residues in the CDR3. CDR3 amino acids: CSARGLEETQYF. CDR3 nucleotides: TGCAGTGCTAGAGGACTAGAGGAGACCCAGTACTTC.

This clonotype was counted ten times or more. The V and J genes are TRBV12-3 or TRBV12-4 and TRBJ1-5; tentatively, D is TRBD1 (6 bases). The V end lost 1 base, the J end lost 7 bases, and 11 bases lay between the germline ends. The CDR3 contains 14 residues. As DNA, the CDR3 is TGTGCCAGCAGTTTAGGGACAGCCCTACAGCCCCAGCATTTT. This sequence encodes CASSLGTALQPQHF.

This clonotype was observed many times. This chain uses TRBV4-1 with TRBJ2-3; 16 nucleotides match TRBD2. V was clipped by 2 bases and J by 4 bases; unmatched bases: 3. The CDR3 runs to 17 residues. The V gene's germline CDR1 is MGHRA and CDR2 YSYEKL. The CDR3 DNA reads TGCGCCAGCAGCCAAACTGGGACTAGCGGGGGGGCAGATACGCAGTATTTT. It yields the protein CASSQTGTSGGADTQYF.

The CDR3, as DNA: TGTGCCAGCAGTTCAAGCGGCCCCGTAGGGAATGAGCAGTTCTTC. It specifies CASSSSGPVGNEQFF. The gene calls are TRBV28 and TRBJ2-1, with a weak D call TRBD2 (5 bases). The length of the CDR3 is 15 residues. From germline, CDR1 is MDHEN and CDR2 SYDVKM. V lost 4 bases and J lost 7, with 17 bases in between.

In its sample, this clonotype was seen once. The chain has TRBV5-1 and TRBJ2-3; D is possibly TRBD1 (6 bases). From germline, CDR1 is SGHRS and CDR2 YFSETQ. The CDR3 is 15 amino acids. Trimming shortened V by 4 bases and J by 2 bases, and 14 bases separated the two germline ends. CDR3 loop: CASSDRGQITDTQYF. The DNA for the CDR3 is TGCGCCAGCAGCGACCGAGGACAGATCACAGATACGCAGTATTTT.

The chain carries TRBV10-3 and TRBJ2-6, with 10 bases lining up with TRBD1. Losses at the gene ends were 4 bases for V and 1 base for J; bases not matched to a gene: 7. The CDR3 is 18 residues long. The V gene's germline CDR1 is ENHRY and CDR2 SYGVKD. This CDR3 is CAISVRGTGVSGANVLTF. CDR3 nucleotides: TGTGCCATCAGTGTTCGGGGGACAGGGGTATCTGGGGCCAACGTCCTGACTTTC.

V is TRBV7-2 and J is TRBJ2-5; D is possibly TRBD1 (5 bases). The germline CDR1 and CDR2 sequences are SGHTA and FQGNSA. The V and J ends lost 1 base and 4 bases respectively, with 16 bases between them. CDR3 size: 16 residues. CDR3 sequence (DNA): TGTGCCAGCAGCTTAGAGTATGGGTTTCAGGGAGAGACCCAGTACTTC. Its protein is CASSLEYGFQGETQYF.

There are many counts of this clonotype. The V and J genes are TRBV5-1 and TRBJ2-1, with TRBD1 matching 7 bases. CDR1 and CDR2 from the germline V gene are SGHRS and YFSETQ. The ends lost 1 base at V and 6 bases at J; junction bases unmatched: 1. This CDR3 spans 13 amino acids. The CDR3 reads CASSLQGVNEQFF. CDR3 bases: TGCGCCAGCAGCTTGCAGGGGGTCAATGAGCAGTTCTTC.

This clonotype appeared a few times. The rearrangement joins TRBV5-8 to TRBJ2-3; the D is unclear. The CDR3 is made up of 9 amino acids. V lost 4 bases to trimming and J lost 14 bases, with 8 bases between them. Germline CDR1 and CDR2: SGHTS and YDEGEE. CDR3 sequence (DNA): TGTGCCAGCAGCCTCGCAGGGTATTTT. Its protein product is CASSLAGYF. The full variable domain, rest sourced from reference TRBV5-8 and TRBJ2-3, is EAGVTQSPTHLIKTRGQQATLRCSPISGHTSVYWYQQALGLGLQFLLWYDEGEERNRGNFPPRFSGRQFPNYSSELNVNALELEDSALYLCASSLAGYFGPGTRLTVL.

There are a few counts of this clonotype. DNA for the CDR3: TGTGCCAGCTCCCATGAAACTCCAGGAAATTCACCCCTCCACTTT. Its translation is CASSHETPGNSPLHF. V and J are TRBV6-1 and TRBJ1-6; D call uncertain. Per the germline V gene, CDR1 is MNHNS and CDR2 is SASEGT. The CDR3 covers 15 residues. V lost 8 bases to trimming and J lost 7 bases, with 18 bases between them.

The chain couples TRBV11-2 to TRBJ2-2; 10 bases match TRBD2. Germline V gives CDR1 SGHAT, CDR2 FQNNGV. CDR3 length: 16 residues. V shed 5 bases and J 8 bases; nucleotides not matched to a gene: 11. The CDR3: CASSQPQRGGRGELFF. The CDR3 region has the DNA TGTGCCAGCAGCCAACCCCAGCGGGGGGGCCGAGGGGAGCTGTTTTTT.

This clonotype was detected many times. This chain uses TRBV25-1 with TRBJ1-3; D is possibly TRBD1 (5 bases). Between the trimmed V and J ends, which lost 3 bases and 0 bases, there was a span of 18 bases. The germline V gene has CDR1 MGHDK and CDR2 SYGVNS. This CDR3 is 18 amino acids long. CDR3 sequence: CASSELYPGGSSGNTIYF. The CDR3 DNA reads TGTGCCAGCAGTGAGCTCTACCCCGGGGGAAGCTCTGGAAACACCATATATTTT.

V usage is TRBV12-3 or TRBV12-4 and J usage is TRBJ1-1; TRBD1 agrees at 7 bases. The ends lost 8 bases at V and 3 bases at J; junction bases unmatched: 12. The CDR3 consists of 15 residues. CDR3 amino acids: CASHRDSISYTEAFF. The CDR3 region has the DNA TGTGCCAGCCACCGGGACAGTATCTCGTACACTGAAGCTTTCTTT.

The V call is TRBV7-2, the J call TRBJ2-3; 8 bases are shared with TRBD2. V lost 5 bases, J lost 5 bases, and 9 bases stayed unmatched. Germline V gene lookup returns CDR1 SGHTA and CDR2 FQGNSA. CDR3 size: 15 residues. The CDR3 nucleotides are TGTGCCAGCAGCGCGCGGGGGGCCCAGGTAGATACGCAGTATTTT. Translated, it gives CASSARGAQVDTQYF.

This clonotype was observed at least ten times. The chain couples TRBV9 to TRBJ2-2; TRBD2 matches 9 bases. CDR1 and CDR2 (germline): SGDLS, YYNGEE. Trimming took 4 bases from V and 4 from J; bases not matched to a gene: 8. The CDR3 length is 16 residues. The CDR3 here is CASSLRAGGGTGELFF. In DNA, the CDR3 is TGTGCCAGCAGCCTAAGAGCGGGGGGCGGCACCGGGGAGCTGTTTTTT.

In its sample, this clonotype was seen a few times. The chain combines TRBV20-1 with TRBJ1-5, with 10 bases identical to TRBD1. Germline assignment: CDR1 DFQATT and CDR2 SNEGSKA (reference sequence). There are 17 residues in the CDR3. Losses at the gene ends were 1 base for V and 1 base for J; bases not matched to a gene: 7. In DNA form, the CDR3 reads TGCAGTGCTAGAGTCGGACAGGGGGATTACAGCAATCAGCCCCAGCATTTT. It codes for CSARVGQGDYSNQPQHF.

This chain connects TRBV14 to TRBJ2-3; 9 bases agree with TRBD1. The germline CDR1 and CDR2 sequences are SGHDN and FVKESK. Unmatched junction bases numbered 3, after V lost 2 bases and J lost 0 bases. CDR3 length: 16 amino acids. The CDR3 DNA sequence: TGTGCCAGCAGCCAATGGGGGACAGGGAGCACAGATACGCAGTATTTT. Translating it yields CASSQWGTGSTDTQYF. Using reference TRBV14 and TRBJ2-3 for the parts outside the CDR3, the full variable domain is EAGVTQFPSHSVIEKGQTVTLRCDPISGHDNLYWYRRVMGKEIKFLLHFVKESKQDESGMPNNRFLAERTGGTYSTLKVQPAELEDSGVYFCASSQWGTGSTDTQYFGPGTRLTVL.

The CDR3 loop reads CAIWGGGYTF. DNA of the CDR3: TGTGCCATCTGGGGTGGCGGCTACACCTTC. This rearrangement joins TRBV6-6 to TRBJ1-2; unclear D gene. Germline-derived CDR1 and CDR2 are MNHNY and SVGAGI (reference sequence). The CDR3 totals 10 residues. Trimming took off 10 bases at V and 8 bases at J, with 11 bases between the two ends.

This clonotype was observed many times. The gene calls are TRBV5-1 and TRBJ2-2; no firm D call. From germline, CDR1 is SGHRS and CDR2 YFSETQ. This CDR3 is 14 amino acids long. Trimming stripped 2 bases from V and 1 base from J, with 6 bases between. The CDR3, as DNA: TGCGCCAGCAGCTTTGACGGGAACACCGGGGAGCTGTTTTTT. This translates into CASSFDGNTGELFF.

The chain employs TRBV5-5 and TRBJ1-1; a weak D match, TRBD1 (6 bases). The CDR3 covers 15 residues. Germline lookup yields CDR1 SGHKS and CDR2 YYEKEE (reference sequence). V lost 0 bases and J lost 0, with 9 bases in between. CDR3 protein: CASSLVGGMNTEAFF. DNA of the CDR3: TGTGCCAGCAGCTTGGTTGGGGGCATGAACACTGAAGCTTTCTTT.

The sample holds a few counts of this clonotype. The chain couples TRBV28 to TRBJ2-7, with a possible D match to TRBD1 (5 bases). The CDR3 runs 13 residues. Germline V gene lookup returns CDR1 MDHEN and CDR2 SYDVKM. V was trimmed by 3 bases and J by 2 bases, leaving 8 bases between them. The CDR3 sequence: CASSLTVTYEQYF. DNA for the CDR3: TGTGCCAGCAGTTTGACAGTGACCTACGAGCAGTACTTC.

The rearrangement links TRBV4-1 to TRBJ2-4; D is possibly TRBD2 (7 bases). CDR1 and CDR2 (germline): MGHRA, YSYEKL. The CDR3 extends over 13 amino acids. The V and J ends lost 4 bases and 7 bases respectively, with 11 bases between them. This chain's CDR3 is CASSRGGPNIQYF. The CDR3 DNA reads as TGCGCCAGCAGCCGGGGGGGGCCTAACATTCAGTACTTC.

In its sample, this clonotype was seen a few times. The chain combines TRBV7-8 with TRBJ2-5; D is possibly TRBD1 or TRBD2 (5 bases each). The CDR3 sequence is 16 residues long. V lost 5 bases, J lost 5 bases, and 21 bases lay in between. CDR1 is SGHVS, CDR2 FQNEAQ, per germline. The CDR3 sequence: CASSGEMGVERETQYF. CDR3 nucleotide sequence: TGTGCCAGCAGCGGAGAAATGGGGGTGGAACGGGAGACCCAGTACTTC.

This clonotype was recorded many times. The rearrangement links TRBV4-3 to TRBJ2-7, with D uncertain. Trimming cost V 3 bases and J 1 base, with 7 bases left between them. Germline CDR1 LGHNA, CDR2 YSLEER. The CDR3 spans 13 residues. CDR3 sequence reads: CASSQAPSYEQYF. In nucleotides, the CDR3 is TGCGCCAGCAGCCAGGCACCATCCTACGAGCAGTACTTC.

This clonotype appeared many times. The chain links TRBV7-2 to TRBJ2-7; perhaps D is TRBD1 or TRBD2 (5 bases each). Trimming took off 5 bases at V and 3 bases at J, with 11 bases between the two ends. CDR1 is SGHTA, CDR2 FQGNSA, per germline. The CDR3 has 13 amino acids. CDR3 in DNA: TGTGCCAGCAGCCCCCGGGACGGCTACGAGCAGTACTTC. Translation gives CASSPRDGYEQYF. The full variable domain, in which reference TRBV7-2 and TRBJ2-7 provide the parts outside the CDR3, is GAGVSQSPSNKVTEKGKDVELRCDPISGHTALYWYRQSLGQGLEFLIYFQGNSAPDKSGLPSDRFSAERTGGSVSTLTIQRTQQEDSAVYLCASSPRDGYEQYFGPGTRLTVT.